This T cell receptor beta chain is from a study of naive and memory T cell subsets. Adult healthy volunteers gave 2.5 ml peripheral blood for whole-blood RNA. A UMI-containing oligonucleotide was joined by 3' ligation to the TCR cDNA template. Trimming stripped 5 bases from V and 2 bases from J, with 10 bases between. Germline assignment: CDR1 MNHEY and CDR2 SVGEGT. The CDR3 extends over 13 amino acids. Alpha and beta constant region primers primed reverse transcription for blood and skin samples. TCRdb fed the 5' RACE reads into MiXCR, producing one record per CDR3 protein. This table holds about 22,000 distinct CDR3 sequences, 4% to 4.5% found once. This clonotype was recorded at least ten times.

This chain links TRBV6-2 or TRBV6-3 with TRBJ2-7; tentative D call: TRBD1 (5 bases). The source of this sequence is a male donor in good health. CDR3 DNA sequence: TGTGCCAGCAGTAAAACAGGTACCTACGAGCAGTACTTC. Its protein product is CASSKTGTYEQYF.